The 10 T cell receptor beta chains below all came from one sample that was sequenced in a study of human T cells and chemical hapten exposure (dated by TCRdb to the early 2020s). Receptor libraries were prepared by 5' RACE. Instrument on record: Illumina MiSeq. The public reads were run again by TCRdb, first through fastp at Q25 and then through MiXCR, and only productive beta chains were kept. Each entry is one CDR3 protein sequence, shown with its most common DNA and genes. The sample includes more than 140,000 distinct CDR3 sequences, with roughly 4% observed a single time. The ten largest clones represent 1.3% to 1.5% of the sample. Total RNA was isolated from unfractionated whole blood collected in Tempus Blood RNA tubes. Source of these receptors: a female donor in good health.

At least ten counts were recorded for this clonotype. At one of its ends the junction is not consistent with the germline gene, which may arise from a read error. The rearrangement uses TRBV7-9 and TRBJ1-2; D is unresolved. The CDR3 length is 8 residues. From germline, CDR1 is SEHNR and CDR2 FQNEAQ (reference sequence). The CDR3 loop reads CASSSSNF. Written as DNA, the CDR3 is TGTGCCAGCAGCTCTAGTAACTTC.

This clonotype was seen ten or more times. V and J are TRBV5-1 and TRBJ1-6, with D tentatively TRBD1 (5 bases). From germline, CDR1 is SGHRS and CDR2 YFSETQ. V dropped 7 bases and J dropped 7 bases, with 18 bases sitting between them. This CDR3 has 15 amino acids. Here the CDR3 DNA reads TGCGCCAGCCCGGGGACCGGGGGGGACAATTCACCCCTCCACTTT. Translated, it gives CASPGTGGDNSPLHF.

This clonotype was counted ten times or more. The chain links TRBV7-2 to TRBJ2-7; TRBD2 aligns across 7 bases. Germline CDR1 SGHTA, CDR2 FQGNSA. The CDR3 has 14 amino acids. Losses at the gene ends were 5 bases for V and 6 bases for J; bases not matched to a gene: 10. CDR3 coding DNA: TGTGCCAGCAGCCCACTTCGGGGGGATGTCGAGCAGTACTTC. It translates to CASSPLRGDVEQYF.

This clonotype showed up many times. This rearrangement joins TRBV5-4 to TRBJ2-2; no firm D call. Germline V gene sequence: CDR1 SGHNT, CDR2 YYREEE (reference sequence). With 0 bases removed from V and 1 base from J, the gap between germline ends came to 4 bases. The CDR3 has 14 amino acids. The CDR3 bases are TGTGCCAGCAGCTTGGGGGAGAACACCGGGGAGCTGTTTTTT. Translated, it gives CASSLGENTGELFF.

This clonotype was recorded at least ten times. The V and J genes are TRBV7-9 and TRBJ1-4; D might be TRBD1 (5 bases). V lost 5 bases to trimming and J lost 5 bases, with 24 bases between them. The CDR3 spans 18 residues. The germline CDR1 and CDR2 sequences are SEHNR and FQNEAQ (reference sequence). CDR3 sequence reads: CASSQDGNRGWGNEKLFF. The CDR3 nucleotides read TGTGCCAGCAGCCAAGACGGGAATCGAGGTTGGGGGAATGAAAAACTGTTTTTT.

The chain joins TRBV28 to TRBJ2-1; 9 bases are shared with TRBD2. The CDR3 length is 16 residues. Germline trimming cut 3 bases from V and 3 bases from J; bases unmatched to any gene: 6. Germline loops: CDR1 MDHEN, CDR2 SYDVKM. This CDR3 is CASSFRGRGGYNEQFF. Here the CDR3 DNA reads TGTGCCAGCAGTTTTAGGGGGCGGGGGGGCTACAATGAGCAGTTCTTC.

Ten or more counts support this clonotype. The CDR3 loop reads CASSQDVNTEAFF. As DNA, the CDR3 is TGTGCCAGCAGCCAGGACGTGAACACTGAAGCTTTCTTT. V and J are TRBV7-3 and TRBJ1-1; no firm D call. Germline CDR1 SGHTA, CDR2 FQGTGA. This CDR3 contains 13 residues. V was shortened by 5 bases and J by 0 bases, with 7 bases between the two germline ends.

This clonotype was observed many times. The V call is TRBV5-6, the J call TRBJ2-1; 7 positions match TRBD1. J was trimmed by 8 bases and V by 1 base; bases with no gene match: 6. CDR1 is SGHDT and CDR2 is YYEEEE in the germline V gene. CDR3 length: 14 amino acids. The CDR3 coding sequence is TGTGCCAGCAGCTTGAACAGGGGCTTCGATGAGCAGTTCTTC. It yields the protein CASSLNRGFDEQFF.

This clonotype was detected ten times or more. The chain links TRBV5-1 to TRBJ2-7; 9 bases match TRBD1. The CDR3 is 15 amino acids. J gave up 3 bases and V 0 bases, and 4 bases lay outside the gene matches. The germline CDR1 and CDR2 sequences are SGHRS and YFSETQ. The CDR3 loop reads CASSLARTGDYEQYF. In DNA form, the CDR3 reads TGCGCCAGCAGCTTGGCCAGGACAGGGGACTACGAGCAGTACTTC.

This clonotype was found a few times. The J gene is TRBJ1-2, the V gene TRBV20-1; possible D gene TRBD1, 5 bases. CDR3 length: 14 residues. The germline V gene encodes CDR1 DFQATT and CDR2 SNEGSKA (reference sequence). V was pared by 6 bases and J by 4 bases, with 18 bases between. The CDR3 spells CSASAGFQAYGYTF. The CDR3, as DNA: TGCAGTGCAAGTGCAGGGTTTCAAGCCTATGGCTACACCTTC.